One sample yielded the 7 T cell receptor beta chains listed below, sequenced in a study of cytomegalovirus exposure and HLA in healthy donors. A multiplex PCR was run with 60 Vbeta primers and 13 Jbeta primers. Sequencing used immunoSEQ multiplex PCR; TCRdb keeps in-frame clones, though not all of them. The data contain 90,000 to 150,000 clones, less than 65% of them singletons. Sequenced: PBMCs. These receptors were taken from a man aged 35 to 55 in good health and CMV-seropositive.

J is TRBJ2-1 and V is TRBV14, with TRBD2 identical over 10 bases. V lost 3 bases to trimming and J lost 4 bases; unmatched junction nucleotides: 3. The CDR3 covers 15 residues. The germline gives CDR1 SGHDN, CDR2 FVKESK. CDR3 nucleotide sequence: TGTGCCAGCAGCCAGCTAGCGGGAGCGTACAATGAGCAGTTCTTC. It translates to CASSQLAGAYNEQFF. The whole variable domain, remainder taken from reference TRBV14 and TRBJ2-1, is EAGVTQFPSHSVIEKGQTVTLRCDPISGHDNLYWYRRVMGKEIKFLLHFVKESKQDESGMPNNRFLAERTGGTYSTLKVQPAELEDSGVYFCASSQLAGAYNEQFFGPGTRLTVL.

This clone has a handful of counts. The rearrangement links TRBV9 to TRBJ2-1, with a weak D call TRBD2 (7 bases). From germline, CDR1 is SGDLS and CDR2 YYNGEE. V dropped 4 bases and J dropped 8 bases, with 19 bases sitting between them. The CDR3 has 15 amino acids. Written as DNA, the CDR3 is TGTGCCAGCAGCCCGTGGGGGGGGCCTACCGATGAGCAGTTCTTC. It translates to CASSPWGGPTDEQFF. The variable domain in full, with the rest retrieved from reference TRBV9 and TRBJ2-1, is DSGVTQTPKHLITATGQRVTLRCSPRSGDLSVYWYQQSLDQGLQFLIQYYNGEERAKGNILERFSAQQFPDLHSELNLSSLELGDSALYFCASSPWGGPTDEQFFGPGTRLTVL.

This chain links TRBV6-1 with TRBJ2-1, with TRBD2 matching over 11 bases. The length of the CDR3 is 15 residues. V trimming: 4 bases; J trimming: 6 bases; junction bases outside the gene matches: 5. CDR1 and CDR2 from the germline V gene are MNHNS and SASEGT. The CDR3 sequence: CASSGRTSGRNEQFF. The CDR3 DNA reads TGTGCCAGCAGTGGGAGGACTAGCGGGCGCAATGAGCAGTTCTTC.

The rearrangement links TRBV5-1 to TRBJ2-7, with D perhaps matching TRBD2 (6 bases). This CDR3 contains 14 residues. Germline CDR1 reads SGHRS; CDR2 reads YFSETQ. V was clipped by 0 bases and J by 3 bases, with 10 bases between them. CDR3 nucleotide sequence: TGCGCCAGCAGCTTGGTGGGGACTGGCTACGAGCAGTACTTC. Its translation is CASSLVGTGYEQYF.

This clone was seen only once. CDR3 in amino acids: CASSFTGDTEAFF. CDR3 nucleotides: TGCGCCAGCAGCTTTACAGGGGACACTGAAGCTTTCTTT. This chain connects TRBV5-1 to TRBJ1-1; 7 bases align to TRBD1. After removal of 2 bases from V and 3 bases from J, the junction contained 1 base not matched to a gene. From germline, CDR1 is SGHRS and CDR2 YFSETQ. This CDR3 is 13 amino acids long.

The J gene is TRBJ1-2, the V gene TRBV5-1; 10 bases line up with TRBD1. The CDR3 covers 13 residues. The germline V gene has CDR1 SGHRS and CDR2 YFSETQ. The V gene end was trimmed by 4 bases and the J gene end by 8 bases; junction bases not matched to a gene: 5. CDR3 nucleotides: TGCGCCAGCAGCGAAGGGACAGGGGTGGGCTACACCTTC. Its translation: CASSEGTGVGYTF. The variable domain in full, with the rest retrieved from reference TRBV5-1 and TRBJ1-2, is KAGVTQTPRYLIKTRGQQVTLSCSPISGHRSVSWYQQTPGQGLQFLFEYFSETQRNKGNFPGRFSGRQFSNSRSEMNVSTLELGDSALYLCASSEGTGVGYTFGSGTRLTVV.

This clone was found a few times. The CDR3 DNA reads as TGCGCCAGCAGCGTCGGGAACTACAATGAGCAGTTCTTC. It codes for CASSVGNYNEQFF. The J gene is TRBJ2-1, the V gene TRBV5-1; tentative D call: TRBD2 (5 bases). Germline values: CDR1 SGHRS, CDR2 YFSETQ. This CDR3 is built from 13 residues. The V gene lost 4 bases and the J gene lost 3 bases, with 8 bases spanning the gap.